This TCR beta chain originates from a study of OX40 agonist ivuxolimab in advanced cancers. The trim removed 1 base at V and 6 bases at J, leaving 7 bases unmatched. This CDR3 spans 15 amino acids. The germline V gene encodes CDR1 PRHDT and CDR2 FYEKMQ (reference sequence). Sequencing used immunoSEQ multiplex PCR; TCRdb keeps in-frame clones, though not all of them. This table holds 65,000 to 100,000 clones, less than 95% found once. The chain has TRBV13 and TRBJ1-2; 8 nucleotides align to TRBD1. The sequence was obtained from an adult with an advanced solid tumor such as melanoma, head and neck, liver or kidney cancer. The material was CD4+ or CD8+ T cells sorted from blood, obtained in a trial of the OX40 agonist ivuxolimab. The CDR3 bases are TGTGCCAGCAGCTTAGCCGCTACAGGGGGGAATGGCTACACCTTC. This codes for CASSLAATGGNGYTF. Drawing the rest from reference TRBV13 and TRBJ1-2, the complete variable domain is AAGVIQSPRHLIKEKRETATLKCYPIPRHDTVYWYQQGPGQDPQFLISFYEKMQSDKGSIPDRFSAQQFSDYHSELNMSSLELGDSALYFCASSLAATGGNGYTFGSGTRLTVV.